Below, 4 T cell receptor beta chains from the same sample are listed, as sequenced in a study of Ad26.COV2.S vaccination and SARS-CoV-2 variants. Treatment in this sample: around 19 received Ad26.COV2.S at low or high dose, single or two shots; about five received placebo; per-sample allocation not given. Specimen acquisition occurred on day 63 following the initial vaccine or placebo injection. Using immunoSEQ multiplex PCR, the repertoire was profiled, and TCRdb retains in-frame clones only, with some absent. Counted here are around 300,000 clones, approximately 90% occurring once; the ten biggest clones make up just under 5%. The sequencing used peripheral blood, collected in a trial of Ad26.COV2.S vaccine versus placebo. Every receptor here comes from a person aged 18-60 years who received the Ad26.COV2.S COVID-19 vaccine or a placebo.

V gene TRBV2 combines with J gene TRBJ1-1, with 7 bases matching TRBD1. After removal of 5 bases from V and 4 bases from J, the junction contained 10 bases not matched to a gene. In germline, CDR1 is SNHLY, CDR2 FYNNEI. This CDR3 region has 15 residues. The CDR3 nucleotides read TGTGCCAGCAGTCCGTTAGTGACAGGGAGCACTGAAGCTTTCTTT. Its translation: CASSPLVTGSTEAFF.

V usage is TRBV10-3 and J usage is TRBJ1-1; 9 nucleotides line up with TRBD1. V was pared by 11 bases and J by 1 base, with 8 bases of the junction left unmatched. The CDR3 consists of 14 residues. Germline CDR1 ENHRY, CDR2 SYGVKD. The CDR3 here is CAARGGQGNTEAFF. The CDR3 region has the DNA TGTGCCGCCCGAGGGGGACAGGGGAACACTGAAGCTTTCTTT.

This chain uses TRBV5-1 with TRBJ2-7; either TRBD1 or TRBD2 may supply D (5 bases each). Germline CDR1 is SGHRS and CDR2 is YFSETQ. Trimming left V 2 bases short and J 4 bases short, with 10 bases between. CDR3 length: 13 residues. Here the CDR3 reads CASSLGELYEQYF. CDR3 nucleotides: TGCGCCAGCAGCTTAGGGGAGTTGTACGAGCAGTACTTC.

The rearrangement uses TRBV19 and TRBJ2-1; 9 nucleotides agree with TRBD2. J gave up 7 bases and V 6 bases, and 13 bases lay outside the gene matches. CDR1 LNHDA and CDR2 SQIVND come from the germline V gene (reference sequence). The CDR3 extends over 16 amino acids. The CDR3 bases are TGTGCCAGTAGCACCTTAGGGGTAGCGGGAGTTAATGAGCAGTTCTTC. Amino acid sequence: CASSTLGVAGVNEQFF. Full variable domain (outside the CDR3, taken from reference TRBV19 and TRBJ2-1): DGGITQSPKYLFRKEGQNVTLSCEQNLNHDAMYWYRQDPGQGLRLIYYSQIVNDFQKGDIAEGYSVSREKKESFPLTVTSAQKNPTAFYLCASSTLGVAGVNEQFFGPGTRLTVL.